Only a few counts were recorded for the clone carrying this TCR beta chain. Its antigen remains unidentified. Trimming took off 7 bases at V and 2 bases at J, with 15 bases between the two ends. Germline V gene sequence: CDR1 MDHEN, CDR2 SYDVKM. The CDR3 loop spans 15 amino acids. From RNA transcripts, TCR beta CDR3 regions were amplified. Primed by the HTBI set, a first-round RT-PCR was run on the TCR CDR3. TCRdb recomputed calls from the multiplex PCR reads with MiXCR, one row per CDR3 protein. Seen here are more than 350,000 distinct CDR3 sequences, more than 12% observed once, and the top ten hold less than 35%. The record originates from a study of T cells in Graves' hyperthyroidism and ophthalmopathy. Study background: Blood from the periphery was taken at initial diagnosis, before any treatment. Overall study results and limits: Most expanded thyroid clonotypes above 0.001 recurred in blood. The model anticipated ophthalmopathy a median about six months pre-onset.

This chain uses TRBV28 with TRBJ2-1, with D perhaps matching TRBD1 or TRBD2 (5 bases each). The clonotype originates from a woman under 40 with Graves' hyperthyroidism. The sequencing input was blood. The CDR3: CASMPGTDTYNEQFF. The CDR3, as DNA: TGTGCCAGCATGCCCGGGACCGATACCTACAATGAGCAGTTCTTC.